This T cell receptor beta chain was retrieved from a study of OX40 agonist ivuxolimab in advanced cancers. Turning to the study itself: Every 2 weeks, ivuxolimab was infused into the patients intravenously at between 0.01 and 10 mg/kg.

TCRdb's table, derived via immunoSEQ multiplex PCR, lists solely in-frame clones and lacks some. The data show approximately 48,000 clones, 60% to 80% seen once. Study-level points and caveats: Clonal expansion was among the lowest in partial responders at 0.1-3.0 mg/kg, especially CD8+.

Germline V CDR1 and CDR2: MNHEY, SVGAGI. This CDR3 is built from 14 residues. V dropped 6 bases and J dropped 9; count of bases not matched to a gene: 10. At least ten counts were recorded for this clone. What it binds is not known. J is TRBJ2-3 and V is TRBV6-5; 9 nucleotides agree with TRBD2. The sample in question was CD4+ or CD8+ T cells sorted from blood, obtained in a trial of the OX40 agonist ivuxolimab. The TCR comes from an adult with an advanced solid tumor such as melanoma, head and neck, liver or kidney cancer. For the CDR3, the DNA is TGTGCCAGCAGACACACCCAGACTAGCGGCACGCAGTATTTT. It encodes CASRHTQTSGTQYF.